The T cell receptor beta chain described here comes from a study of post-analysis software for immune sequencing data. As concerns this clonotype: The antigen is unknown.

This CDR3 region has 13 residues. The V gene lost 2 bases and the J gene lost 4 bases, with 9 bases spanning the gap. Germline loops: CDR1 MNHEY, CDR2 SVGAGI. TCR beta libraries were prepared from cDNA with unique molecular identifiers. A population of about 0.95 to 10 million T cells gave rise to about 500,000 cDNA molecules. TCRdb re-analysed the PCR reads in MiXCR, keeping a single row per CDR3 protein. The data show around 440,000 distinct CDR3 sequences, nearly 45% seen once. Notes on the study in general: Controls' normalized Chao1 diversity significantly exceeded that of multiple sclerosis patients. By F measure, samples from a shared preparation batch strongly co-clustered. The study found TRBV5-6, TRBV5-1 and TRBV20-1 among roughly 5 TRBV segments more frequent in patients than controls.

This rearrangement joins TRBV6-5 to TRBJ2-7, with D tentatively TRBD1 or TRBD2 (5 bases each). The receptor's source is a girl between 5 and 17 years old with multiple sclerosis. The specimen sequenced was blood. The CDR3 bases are TGTGCCAGCAGTTACAGGGACCGTTACGAGCAGTACTTC. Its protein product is CASSYRDRYEQYF.